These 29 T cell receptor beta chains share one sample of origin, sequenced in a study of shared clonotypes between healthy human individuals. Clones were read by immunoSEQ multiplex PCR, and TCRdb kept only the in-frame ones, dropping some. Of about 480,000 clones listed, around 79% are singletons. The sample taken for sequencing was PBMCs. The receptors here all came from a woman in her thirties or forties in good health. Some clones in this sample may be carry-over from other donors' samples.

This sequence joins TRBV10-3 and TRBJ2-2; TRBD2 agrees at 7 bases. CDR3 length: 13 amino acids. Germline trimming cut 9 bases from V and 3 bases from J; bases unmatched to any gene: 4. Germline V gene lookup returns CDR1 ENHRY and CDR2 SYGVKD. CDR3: CAILAGDTGELFF. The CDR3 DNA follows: TGTGCCATACTCGCGGGGGACACCGGGGAGCTGTTTTTT.

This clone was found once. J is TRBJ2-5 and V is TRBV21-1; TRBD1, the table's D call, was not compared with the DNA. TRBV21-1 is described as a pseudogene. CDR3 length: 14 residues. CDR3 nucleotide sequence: TGTGCCAGCCAAGGGACAGGGGGGCAAGAGACCCAGTACTTC. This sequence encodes CASQGTGGQETQYF.

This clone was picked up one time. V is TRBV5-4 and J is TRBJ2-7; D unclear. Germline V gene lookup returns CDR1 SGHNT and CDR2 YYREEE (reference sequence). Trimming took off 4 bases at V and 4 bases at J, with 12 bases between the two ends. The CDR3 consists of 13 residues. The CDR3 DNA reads TGTGCCAGCAGCATGGGGTGGCGGTACGAGCAGTACTTC. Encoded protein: CASSMGWRYEQYF. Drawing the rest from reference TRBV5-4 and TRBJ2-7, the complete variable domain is ETGVTQSPTHLIKTRGQQVTLRCSSQSGHNTVSWYQQALGQGPQFIFQYYREEENGRGNFPPRFSGLQFPNYSSELNVNALELDDSALYLCASSMGWRYEQYFGPGTRLTVT.

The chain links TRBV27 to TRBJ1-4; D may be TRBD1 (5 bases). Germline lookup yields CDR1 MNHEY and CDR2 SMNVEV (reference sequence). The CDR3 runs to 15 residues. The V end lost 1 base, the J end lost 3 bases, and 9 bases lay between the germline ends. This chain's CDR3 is CASSLWGLANEKLFF. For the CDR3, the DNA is TGTGCCAGCAGTTTATGGGGGTTGGCTAATGAAAAACTGTTTTTT.

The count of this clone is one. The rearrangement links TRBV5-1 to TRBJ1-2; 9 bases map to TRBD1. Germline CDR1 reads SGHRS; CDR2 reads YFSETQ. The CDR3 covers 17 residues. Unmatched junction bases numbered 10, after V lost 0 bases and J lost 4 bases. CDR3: CASSLGDRVSGTYGYTF. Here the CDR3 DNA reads TGCGCCAGCAGCTTGGGGGACAGGGTTTCAGGTACCTATGGCTACACCTTC.

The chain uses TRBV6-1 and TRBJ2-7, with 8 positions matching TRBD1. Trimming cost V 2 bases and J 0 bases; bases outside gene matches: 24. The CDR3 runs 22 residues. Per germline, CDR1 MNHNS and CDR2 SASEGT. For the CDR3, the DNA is TGTGCCAGCAGTGAAAGTGGCAGGGGGCTCCGGGACCACACTTCAAACTCCTACGAGCAGTACTTC. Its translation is CASSESGRGLRDHTSNSYEQYF.

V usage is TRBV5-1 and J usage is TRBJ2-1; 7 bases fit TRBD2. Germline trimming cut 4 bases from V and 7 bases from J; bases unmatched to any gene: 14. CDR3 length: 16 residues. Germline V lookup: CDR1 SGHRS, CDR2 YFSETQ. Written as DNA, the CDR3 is TGCGCCAGCAGCAAAGGACGGGAGGCTTATAGGAATGAGCAGTTCTTC. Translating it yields CASSKGREAYRNEQFF. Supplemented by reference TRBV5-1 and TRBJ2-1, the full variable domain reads KAGVTQTPRYLIKTRGQQVTLSCSPISGHRSVSWYQQTPGQGLQFLFEYFSETQRNKGNFPGRFSGRQFSNSRSEMNVSTLELGDSALYLCASSKGREAYRNEQFFGPGTRLTVL.

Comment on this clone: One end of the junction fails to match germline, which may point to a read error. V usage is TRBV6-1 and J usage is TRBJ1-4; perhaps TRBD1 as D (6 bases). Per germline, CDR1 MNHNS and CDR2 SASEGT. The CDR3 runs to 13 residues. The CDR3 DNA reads TGTGCCAGCAGCCGGGACCACAGGGACGGAGCCATTTTT. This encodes CASSRDHRDGAIF.

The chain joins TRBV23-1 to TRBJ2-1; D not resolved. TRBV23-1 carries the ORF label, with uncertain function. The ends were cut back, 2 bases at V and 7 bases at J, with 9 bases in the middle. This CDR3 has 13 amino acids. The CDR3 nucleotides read TGCGCCAGCAGTCAAGTCCGTTTGAATGAGCAGTTCTTC. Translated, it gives CASSQVRLNEQFF.

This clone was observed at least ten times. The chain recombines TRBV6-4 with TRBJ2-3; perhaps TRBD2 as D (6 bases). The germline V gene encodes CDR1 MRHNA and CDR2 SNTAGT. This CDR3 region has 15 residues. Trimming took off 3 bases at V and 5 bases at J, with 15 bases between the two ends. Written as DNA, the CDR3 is TGTGCCAGCAGTGAGTCGGGAGAGGGAGGAGATACGCAGTATTTT. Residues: CASSESGEGGDTQYF.

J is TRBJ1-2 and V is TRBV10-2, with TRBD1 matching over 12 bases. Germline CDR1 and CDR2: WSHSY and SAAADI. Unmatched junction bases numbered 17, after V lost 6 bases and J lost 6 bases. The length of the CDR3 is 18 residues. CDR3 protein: CASRRSGGTGGAMNGYTF. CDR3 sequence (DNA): TGCGCCAGCAGAAGGTCAGGTGGGACAGGGGGCGCGATGAATGGCTACACCTTC.

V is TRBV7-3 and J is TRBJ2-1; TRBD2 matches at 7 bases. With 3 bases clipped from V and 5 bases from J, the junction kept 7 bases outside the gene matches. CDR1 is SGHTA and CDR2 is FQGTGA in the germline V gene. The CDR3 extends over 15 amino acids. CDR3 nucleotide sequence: TGTGCCAGCAGCTTGGAAGGACTAGACAACAATGAGCAGTTCTTC. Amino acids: CASSLEGLDNNEQFF.

The DNA of the CDR3 is TGTGCCTGGTCACAGGGGGCCAGACAGCCCCAGCATTTT. It encodes CAWSQGARQPQHF. J is TRBJ1-5 and V is TRBV30; 9 bases are a match to TRBD1. V was pared by 5 bases and J by 7 bases, with 6 bases of the junction left unmatched. CDR3 length: 13 residues. The germline V gene encodes CDR1 GTSNPN and CDR2 SVGIG (reference sequence).

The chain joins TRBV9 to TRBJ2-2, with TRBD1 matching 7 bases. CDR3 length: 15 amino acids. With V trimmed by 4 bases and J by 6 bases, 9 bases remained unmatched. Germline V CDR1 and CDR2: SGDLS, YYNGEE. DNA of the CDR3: TGTGCCAGCAGCCCAGGCCAGGGGGTTCCCGGGGAGCTGTTTTTT. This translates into CASSPGQGVPGELFF.

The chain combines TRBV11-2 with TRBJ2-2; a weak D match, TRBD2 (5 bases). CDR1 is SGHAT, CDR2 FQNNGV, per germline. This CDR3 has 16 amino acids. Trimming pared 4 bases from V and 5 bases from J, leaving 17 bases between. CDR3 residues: CASSSVGPRGTGELFF. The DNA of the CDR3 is TGTGCCAGCAGCTCCGTTGGACCCCGAGGGACCGGGGAGCTGTTTTTT.

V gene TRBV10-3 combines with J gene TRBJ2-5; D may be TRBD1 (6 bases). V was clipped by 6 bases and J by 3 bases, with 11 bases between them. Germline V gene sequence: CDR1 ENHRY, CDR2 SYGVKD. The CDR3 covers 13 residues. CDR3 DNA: TGTGCCATCAGCCCCGGACAGAAAGAGACCCAGTACTTC. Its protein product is CAISPGQKETQYF.

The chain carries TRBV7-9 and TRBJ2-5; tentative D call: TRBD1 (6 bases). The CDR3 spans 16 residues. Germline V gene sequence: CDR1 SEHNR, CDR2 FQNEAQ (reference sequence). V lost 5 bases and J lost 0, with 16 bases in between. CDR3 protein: CASSLQGSGYQETQYF. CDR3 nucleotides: TGTGCCAGCAGCCTACAGGGATCGGGGTACCAAGAGACCCAGTACTTC.

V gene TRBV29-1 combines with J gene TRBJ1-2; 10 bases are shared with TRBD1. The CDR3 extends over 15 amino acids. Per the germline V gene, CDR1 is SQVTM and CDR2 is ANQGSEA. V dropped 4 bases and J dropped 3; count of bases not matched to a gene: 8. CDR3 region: CSVGGRTGGDYGYTF. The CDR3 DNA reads TGCAGCGTTGGAGGGAGGACAGGGGGTGACTATGGCTACACCTTC.

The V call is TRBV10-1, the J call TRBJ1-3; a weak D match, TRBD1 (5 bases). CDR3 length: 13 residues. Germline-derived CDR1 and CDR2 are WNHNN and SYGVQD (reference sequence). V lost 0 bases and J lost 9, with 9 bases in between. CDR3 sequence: CASSESQGPTIYF. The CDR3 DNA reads TGCGCCAGCAGTGAGTCGCAGGGACCCACCATATATTTT.

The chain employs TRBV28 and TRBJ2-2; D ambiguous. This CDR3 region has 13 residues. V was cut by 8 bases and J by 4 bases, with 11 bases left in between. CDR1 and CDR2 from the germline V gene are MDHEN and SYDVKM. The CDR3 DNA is TGTGCCAGCCGACGTGATGGCACCGGGGAGCTGTTTTTT. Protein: CASRRDGTGELFF.

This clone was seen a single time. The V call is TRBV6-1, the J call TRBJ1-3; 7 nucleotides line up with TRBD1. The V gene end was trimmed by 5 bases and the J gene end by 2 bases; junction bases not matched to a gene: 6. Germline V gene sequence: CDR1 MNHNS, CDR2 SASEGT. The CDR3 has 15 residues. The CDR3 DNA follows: TGTGCCAGCAGTCCCGGGACAGTTGCTGGAAACACCATATATTTT. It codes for CASSPGTVAGNTIYF.

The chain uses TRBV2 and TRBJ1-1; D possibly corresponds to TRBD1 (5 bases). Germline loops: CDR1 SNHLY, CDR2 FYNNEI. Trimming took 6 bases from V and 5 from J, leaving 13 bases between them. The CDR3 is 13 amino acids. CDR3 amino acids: CASSDGGRTEAFF. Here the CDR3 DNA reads TGTGCCAGCAGCGATGGGGGTCGGACTGAAGCTTTCTTT.

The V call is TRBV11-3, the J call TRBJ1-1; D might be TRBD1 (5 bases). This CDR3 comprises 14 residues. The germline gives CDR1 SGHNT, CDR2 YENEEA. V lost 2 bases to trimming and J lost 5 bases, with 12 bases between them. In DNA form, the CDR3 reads TGTGCCAGCAGCTTACAGGGATCGGGGACTGAAGCTTTCTTT. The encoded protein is CASSLQGSGTEAFF.

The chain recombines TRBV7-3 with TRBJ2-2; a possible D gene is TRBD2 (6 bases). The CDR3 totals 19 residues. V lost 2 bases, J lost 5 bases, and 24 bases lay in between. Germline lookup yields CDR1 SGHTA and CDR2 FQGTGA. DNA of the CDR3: TGTGCCAGCAGCTTATGGGGTTCGGGGGTCGGCGGCCCGACCGGGGAGCTGTTTTTT. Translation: CASSLWGSGVGGPTGELFF.

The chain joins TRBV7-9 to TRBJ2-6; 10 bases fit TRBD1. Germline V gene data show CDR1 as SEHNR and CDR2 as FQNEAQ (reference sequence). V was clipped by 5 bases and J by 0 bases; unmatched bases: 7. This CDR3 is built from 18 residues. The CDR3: CASSPGWTGGSGANVLTF. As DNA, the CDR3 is TGTGCCAGCAGCCCGGGTTGGACAGGGGGCTCTGGGGCCAACGTCCTGACTTTC.

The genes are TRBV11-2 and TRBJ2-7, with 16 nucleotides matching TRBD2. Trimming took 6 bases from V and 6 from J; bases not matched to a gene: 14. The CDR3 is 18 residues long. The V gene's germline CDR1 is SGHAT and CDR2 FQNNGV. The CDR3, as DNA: TGTGCCAGCAGACGGACGGGACTAGCGGGAGGGCCCTTGCGCGAGCAGTACTTC. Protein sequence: CASRRTGLAGGPLREQYF.

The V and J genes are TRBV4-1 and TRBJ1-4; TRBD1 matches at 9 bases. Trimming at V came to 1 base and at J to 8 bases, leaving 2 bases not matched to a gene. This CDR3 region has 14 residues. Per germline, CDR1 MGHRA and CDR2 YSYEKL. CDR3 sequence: CASSQGTGEEKLFF. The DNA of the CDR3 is TGCGCCAGCAGCCAAGGGACAGGGGAGGAAAAACTGTTTTTT.

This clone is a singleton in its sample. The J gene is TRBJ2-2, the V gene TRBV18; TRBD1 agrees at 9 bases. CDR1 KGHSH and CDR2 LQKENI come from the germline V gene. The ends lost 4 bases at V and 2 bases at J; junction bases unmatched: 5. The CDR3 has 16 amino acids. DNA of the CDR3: TGTGCCAGCTCACTGGGACAGGGAATAAACACCGGGGAGCTGTTTTTT. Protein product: CASSLGQGINTGELFF. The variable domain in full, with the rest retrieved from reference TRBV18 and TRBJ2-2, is NAGVMQNPRHLVRRRGQEARLRCSPMKGHSHVYWYRQLPEEGLKFMVYLQKENIIDESGMPKERFSAEFPKEGPSILRIQQVVRGDSAAYFCASSLGQGINTGELFFGEGSRLTVL.

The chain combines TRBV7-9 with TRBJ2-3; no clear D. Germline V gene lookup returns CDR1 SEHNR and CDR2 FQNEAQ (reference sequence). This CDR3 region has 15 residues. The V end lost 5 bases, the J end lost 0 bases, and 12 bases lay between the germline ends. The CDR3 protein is CASSAFFTSTDTQYF. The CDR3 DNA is TGTGCCAGCAGCGCCTTTTTTACTAGCACAGATACGCAGTATTTT. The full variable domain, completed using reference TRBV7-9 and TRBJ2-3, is DTGVSQNPRHKITKRGQNVTFRCDPISEHNRLYWYRQTLGQGPEFLTYFQNEAQLEKSRLLSDRFSAERPKGSFSTLEIQRTEQGDSAMYLCASSAFFTSTDTQYFGPGTRLTVL.